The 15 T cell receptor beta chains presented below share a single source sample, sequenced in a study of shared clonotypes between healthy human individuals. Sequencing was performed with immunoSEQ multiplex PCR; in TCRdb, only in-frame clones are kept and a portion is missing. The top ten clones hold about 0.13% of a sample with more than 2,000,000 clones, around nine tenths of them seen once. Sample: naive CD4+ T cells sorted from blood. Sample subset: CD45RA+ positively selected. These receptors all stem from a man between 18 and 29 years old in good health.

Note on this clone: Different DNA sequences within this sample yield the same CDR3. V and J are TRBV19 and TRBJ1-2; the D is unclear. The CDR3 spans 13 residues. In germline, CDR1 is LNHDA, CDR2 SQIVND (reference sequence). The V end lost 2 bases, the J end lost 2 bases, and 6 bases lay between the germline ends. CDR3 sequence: CASSISSNYGYTF. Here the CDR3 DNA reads TGTGCCAGTAGTATAAGCAGCAACTATGGCTACACCTTC.

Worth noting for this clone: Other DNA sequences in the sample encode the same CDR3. CDR3 sequence (DNA): TGTGCCAGCAGTTACTCCACAGGGGCGCCCTACGAGCAGTACTTC. Protein product: CASSYSTGAPYEQYF. The rearrangement uses TRBV6-5 and TRBJ2-7; 7 positions match TRBD1. V trimming: 0 bases; J trimming: 2 bases; junction bases outside the gene matches: 4. The CDR3 sequence is 15 residues long. Per germline, CDR1 MNHEY and CDR2 SVGAGI.

CDR3 nucleotide sequence: TGTGCCAGCAGTGCTTCATCCAGGGGCACAGATACGCAGTATTTT. Amino acids: CASSASSRGTDTQYF. The V gene is TRBV6-1, the J gene TRBJ2-3; possibly TRBD1 for D (5 bases). The ends were cut back, 4 bases at V and 1 base at J, with 12 bases in the middle. Germline CDR1 MNHNS, CDR2 SASEGT. The CDR3 spans 15 residues.

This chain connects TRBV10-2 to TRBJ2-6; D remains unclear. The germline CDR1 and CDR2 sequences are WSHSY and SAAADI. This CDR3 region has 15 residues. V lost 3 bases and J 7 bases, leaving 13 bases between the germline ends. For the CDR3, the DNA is TGCGCCAGCAGTGATGGCGGTCGCGGTGCCAACGTCCTGACTTTC. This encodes CASSDGGRGANVLTF.

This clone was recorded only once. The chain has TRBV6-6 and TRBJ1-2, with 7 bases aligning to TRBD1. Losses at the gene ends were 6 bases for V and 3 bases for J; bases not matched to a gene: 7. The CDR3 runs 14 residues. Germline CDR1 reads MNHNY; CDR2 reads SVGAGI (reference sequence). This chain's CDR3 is CASRSTGLDYGYTF. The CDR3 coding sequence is TGTGCCAGCAGGTCGACAGGGTTAGACTATGGCTACACCTTC.

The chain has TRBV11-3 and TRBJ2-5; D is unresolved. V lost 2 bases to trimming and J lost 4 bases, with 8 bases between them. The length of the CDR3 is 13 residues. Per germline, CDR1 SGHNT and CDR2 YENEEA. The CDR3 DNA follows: TGTGCCAGCAGCTTAAGCGAACGAGAGACCCAGTACTTC. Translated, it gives CASSLSERETQYF.

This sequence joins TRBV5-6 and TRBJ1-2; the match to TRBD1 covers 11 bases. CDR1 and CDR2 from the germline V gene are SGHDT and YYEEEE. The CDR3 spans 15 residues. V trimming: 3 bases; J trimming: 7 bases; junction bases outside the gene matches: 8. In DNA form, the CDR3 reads TGTGCCAGCAGCTGGACCGGGACAGGGGGAAGTGGCTACACCTTC. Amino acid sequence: CASSWTGTGGSGYTF.

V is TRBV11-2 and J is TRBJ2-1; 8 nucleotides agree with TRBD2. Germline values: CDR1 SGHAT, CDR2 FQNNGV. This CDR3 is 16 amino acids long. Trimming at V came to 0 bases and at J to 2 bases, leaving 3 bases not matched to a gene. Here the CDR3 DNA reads TGTGCCAGCAGCTTAGAGAGCGGGGGACCCTACAATGAGCAGTTCTTC. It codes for CASSLESGGPYNEQFF.

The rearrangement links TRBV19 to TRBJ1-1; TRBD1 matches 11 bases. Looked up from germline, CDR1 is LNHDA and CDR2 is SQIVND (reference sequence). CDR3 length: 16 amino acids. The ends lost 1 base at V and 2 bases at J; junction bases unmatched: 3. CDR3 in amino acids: CASSIGTGGGNTEAFF. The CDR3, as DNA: TGTGCCAGTAGTATAGGGACAGGGGGCGGAAACACTGAAGCTTTCTTT.

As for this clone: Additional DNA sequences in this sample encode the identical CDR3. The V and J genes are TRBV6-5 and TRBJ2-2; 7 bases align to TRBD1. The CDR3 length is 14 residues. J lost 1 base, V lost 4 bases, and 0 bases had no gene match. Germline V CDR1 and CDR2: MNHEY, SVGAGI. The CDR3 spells CASSSGGNTGELFF. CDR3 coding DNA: TGTGCCAGCAGTTCAGGGGGGAACACCGGGGAGCTGTTTTTT.

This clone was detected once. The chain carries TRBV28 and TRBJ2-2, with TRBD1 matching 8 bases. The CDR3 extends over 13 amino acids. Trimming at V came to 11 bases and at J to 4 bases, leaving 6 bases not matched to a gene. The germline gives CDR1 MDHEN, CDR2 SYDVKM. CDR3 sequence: CAAGDRGTGELFF. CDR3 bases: TGTGCCGCAGGCGACAGGGGCACCGGGGAGCTGTTTTTT.

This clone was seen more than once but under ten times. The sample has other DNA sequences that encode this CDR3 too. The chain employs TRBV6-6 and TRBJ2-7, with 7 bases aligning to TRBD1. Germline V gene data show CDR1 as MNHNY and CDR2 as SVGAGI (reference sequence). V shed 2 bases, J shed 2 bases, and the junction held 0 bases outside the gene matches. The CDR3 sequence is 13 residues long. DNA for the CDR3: TGTGCCAGCAGTTACGACAGGGCCTACGAGCAGTACTTC. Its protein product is CASSYDRAYEQYF.

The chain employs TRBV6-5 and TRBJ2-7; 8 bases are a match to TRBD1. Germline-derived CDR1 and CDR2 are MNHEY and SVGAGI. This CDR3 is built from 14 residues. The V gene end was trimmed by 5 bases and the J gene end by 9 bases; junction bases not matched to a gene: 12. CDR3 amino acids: CASSPGQGGAGQYF. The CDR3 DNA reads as TGTGCCAGCAGTCCCGGACAGGGCGGAGCTGGGCAGTACTTC.

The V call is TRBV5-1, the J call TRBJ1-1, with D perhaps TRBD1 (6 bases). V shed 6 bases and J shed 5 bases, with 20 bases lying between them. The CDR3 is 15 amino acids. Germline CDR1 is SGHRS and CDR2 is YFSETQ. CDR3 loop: CASNREGGLRTEAFF. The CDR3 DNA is TGCGCCAGCAACCGGGAGGGGGGCTTGAGGACTGAAGCTTTCTTT.

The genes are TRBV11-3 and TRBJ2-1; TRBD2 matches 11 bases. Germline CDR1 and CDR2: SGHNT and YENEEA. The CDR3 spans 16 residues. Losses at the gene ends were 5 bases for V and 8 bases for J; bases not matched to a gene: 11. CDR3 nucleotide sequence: TGTGCCAGCAGCCCTTCCCTAGCGGGGGGCGGCGATGAGCAGTTCTTC. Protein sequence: CASSPSLAGGGDEQFF.